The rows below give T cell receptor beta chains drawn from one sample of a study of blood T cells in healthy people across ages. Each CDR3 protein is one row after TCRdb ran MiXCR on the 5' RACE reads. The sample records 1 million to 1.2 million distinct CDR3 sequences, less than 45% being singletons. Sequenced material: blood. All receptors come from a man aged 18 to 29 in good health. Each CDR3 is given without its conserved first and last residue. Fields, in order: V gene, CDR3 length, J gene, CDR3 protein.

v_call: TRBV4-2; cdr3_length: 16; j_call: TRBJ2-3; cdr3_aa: ASSQDVAAADSTDTQY
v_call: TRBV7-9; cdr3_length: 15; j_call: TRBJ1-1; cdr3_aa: ASSLNRDRATNTEAF
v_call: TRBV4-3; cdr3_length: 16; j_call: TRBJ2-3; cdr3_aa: ASSQGPSGGANTDTQY
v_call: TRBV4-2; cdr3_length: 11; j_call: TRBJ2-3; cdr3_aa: ASSRDLENTQY
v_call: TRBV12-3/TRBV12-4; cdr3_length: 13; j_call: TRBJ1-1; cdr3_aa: ASSPPIDRITEAF
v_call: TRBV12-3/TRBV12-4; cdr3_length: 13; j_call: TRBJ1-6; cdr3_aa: ASSPGTSWNSPLH
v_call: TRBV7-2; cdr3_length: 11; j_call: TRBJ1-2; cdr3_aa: ASSPLAERGYT
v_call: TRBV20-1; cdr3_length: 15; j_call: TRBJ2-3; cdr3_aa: SARDPLDGGVPDTQY
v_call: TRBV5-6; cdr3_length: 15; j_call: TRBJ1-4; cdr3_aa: ASSLETGTATNEKLF
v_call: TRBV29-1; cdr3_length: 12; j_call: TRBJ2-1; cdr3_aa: SVEGGGGRYEQF
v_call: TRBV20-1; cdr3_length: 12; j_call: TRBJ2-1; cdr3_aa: SARLAGGRNEQF
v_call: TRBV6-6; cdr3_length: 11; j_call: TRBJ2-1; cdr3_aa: ASSDQEGAEQF
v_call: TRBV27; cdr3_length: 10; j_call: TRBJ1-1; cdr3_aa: AISRSLGEAF
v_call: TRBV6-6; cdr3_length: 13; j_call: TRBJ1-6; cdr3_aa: ASSPLDRVDSPLH
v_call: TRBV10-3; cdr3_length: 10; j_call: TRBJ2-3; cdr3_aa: AISAATDTQY
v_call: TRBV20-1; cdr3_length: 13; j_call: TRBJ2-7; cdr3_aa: SARGGHGSSDEQY
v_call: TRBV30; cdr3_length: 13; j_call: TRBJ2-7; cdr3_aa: AWSLETSDSYEQY
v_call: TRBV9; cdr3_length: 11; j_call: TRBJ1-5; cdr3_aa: ASSGDADQPQH
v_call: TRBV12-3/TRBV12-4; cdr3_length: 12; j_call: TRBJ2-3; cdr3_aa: ASIRRGGPDTQY
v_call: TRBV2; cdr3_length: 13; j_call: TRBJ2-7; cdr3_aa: ASTTGATWTDEQY
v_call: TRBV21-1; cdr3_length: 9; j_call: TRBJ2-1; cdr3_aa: ASPSFESRF
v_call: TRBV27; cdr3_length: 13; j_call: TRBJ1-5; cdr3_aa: ASSPGTGNDQPQH
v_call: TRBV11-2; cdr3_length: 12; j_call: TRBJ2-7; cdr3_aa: ASSLGRGVYEQY
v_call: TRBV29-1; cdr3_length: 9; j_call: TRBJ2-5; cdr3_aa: SVDQGREQY
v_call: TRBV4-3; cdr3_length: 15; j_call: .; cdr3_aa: ASSQASGDSSYNEQY
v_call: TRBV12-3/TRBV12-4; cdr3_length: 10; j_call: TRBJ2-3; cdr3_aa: ASSRGTGGQY
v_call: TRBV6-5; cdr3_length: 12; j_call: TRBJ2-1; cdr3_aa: ASSFGQRGNEQF
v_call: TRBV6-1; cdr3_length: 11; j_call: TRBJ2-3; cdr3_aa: ASTAGNTDTQY
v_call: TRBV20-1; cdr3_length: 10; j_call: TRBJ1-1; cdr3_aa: SASSMNTEAF
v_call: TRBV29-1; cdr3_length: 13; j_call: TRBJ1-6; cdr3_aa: SVDRTGDGNSPLH
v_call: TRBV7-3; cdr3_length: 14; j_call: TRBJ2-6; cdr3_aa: ASSLGPDSGANVLT
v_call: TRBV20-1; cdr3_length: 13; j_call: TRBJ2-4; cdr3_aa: SAIGQEVAKNIQY
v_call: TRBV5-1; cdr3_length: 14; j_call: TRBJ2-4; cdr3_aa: ASSLAVGIAKNIQY